A single T cell receptor beta chain is shown here with its context. Its specificity is not known. PCR was performed using 60 Vbeta and 13 Jbeta primers. Sequenced by immunoSEQ multiplex PCR; TCRdb stores in-frame clones only, minus some. This sample yields about 160,000 clones, of which about four fifths are seen a single time; roughly 13% belongs to the top ten. CDR3 size: 16 residues. V lost 6 bases, J lost 0 bases, and 15 bases lay in between. Germline loops: CDR1 SGHRS, CDR2 YFSETQ. The data were obtained in a study of cytomegalovirus exposure and HLA in healthy donors. Overall study findings and caveats: Productive status was seen about 87% or about 30% of the time for most TCR beta V segments in an earlier analysis. Later analysis suggested links between common viral pathogens and several top significant clusters.

The chain couples TRBV5-1 to TRBJ1-4; D is perhaps TRBD1 (5 bases). The receptor's source is a woman between 45 and 65 years old in good health and CMV-seronegative. Sequenced input: PBMCs. CDR3 nucleotide sequence: TGCGCCAGCAAGTCGGACATACGTACAACTAATGAAAAACTGTTTTTT. Amino acids: CASKSDIRTTNEKLFF.